The 32 T cell receptor beta chains in this list originate from one sample, sequenced in a study of T cells in Graves' hyperthyroidism and ophthalmopathy. Regions amplified from RNA transcripts were the TCR beta CDR3 regions. HTBI primers were used for first-round RT-PCR of the TCR CDR3. TCRdb analysed the multiplex PCR reads with MiXCR anew, one entry per CDR3 protein. The data contain 650,000 to 800,000 distinct CDR3 sequences, over 40% of them singletons. Specimen: peripheral blood or thyroid tissue (not recorded which). Receptors originate from an adult man with Graves' disease, either hyperthyroidism or ophthalmopathy (not recorded which).

V gene TRBV24-1 combines with J gene TRBJ1-1, with TRBD1 matching 10 bases. The junction had 5 bases not matched to a gene; V was cut back by 7 bases and J by 1 base. The V gene's germline CDR1 is KGHDR and CDR2 SFDVKD. The CDR3 is 15 residues long. The CDR3 DNA is TGTGCCACCAGCAGGACAGGGGGTAAGAACACTGAAGCTTTCTTT. Translating gives CATSRTGGKNTEAFF.

Many counts were recorded for this clonotype. The chain joins TRBV15 to TRBJ1-5; no definite D call. The CDR3 is 15 amino acids. Trimming pared 0 bases from V and 0 bases from J, leaving 6 bases between. In germline, CDR1 is LNHNV, CDR2 YYDKDF (reference sequence). CDR3 DNA: TGTGCCACCAGCAGAGAACGGGTTAGCAATCAGCCCCAGCATTTT. Protein sequence: CATSRERVSNQPQHF.

The J gene is TRBJ1-5, the V gene TRBV9; D is undetermined. The germline gives CDR1 SGDLS, CDR2 YYNGEE. Trimming took off 4 bases at V and 6 bases at J, with 11 bases between the two ends. This CDR3 is built from 13 residues. This CDR3 is CASSQGGSQPQHF. The CDR3 DNA reads TGTGCCAGCAGCCAAGGAGGGAGTCAGCCCCAGCATTTT.

The table lists this clonotype with many counts. The chain links TRBV25-1 to TRBJ1-5; 7 bases map to TRBD1. This CDR3 region has 16 residues. With V trimmed by 5 bases and J by 5 bases, 12 bases remained unmatched. Germline assignment: CDR1 MGHDK and CDR2 SYGVNS. The CDR3 sequence: CASSSRTGPFDQPQHF. Here the CDR3 DNA reads TGTGCCAGCAGTTCTCGGACAGGTCCGTTTGATCAGCCCCAGCATTTT. Supplemented by reference TRBV25-1 and TRBJ1-5, the full variable domain reads EADIYQTPRYLVIGTGKKITLECSQTMGHDKMYWYQQDPGMELHLIHYSYGVNSTEKGDLSSESTVSRIRTEHFPLTLESARPSHTSQYLCASSSRTGPFDQPQHFGDGTRLSIL.

This sequence joins TRBV7-2 and TRBJ2-5; tentatively, D is TRBD1 (5 bases). Germline values: CDR1 SGHTA, CDR2 FQGNSA. The CDR3 covers 14 residues. Trimming removed 7 bases at V and 4 bases at J, with 16 bases between. The CDR3 DNA follows: TGTGCCAGCATCCTTGAATCAGGGCTAGAGACCCAGTACTTC. Amino acids: CASILESGLETQYF.

At least ten counts were recorded for this clonotype. The chain couples TRBV25-1 to TRBJ1-1, with 8 bases lining up with TRBD1. This CDR3 region has 14 residues. V shed 3 bases and J 3 bases; nucleotides not matched to a gene: 3. Germline assignment: CDR1 MGHDK and CDR2 SYGVNS. CDR3 in amino acids: CASSDRGRDTEAFF. In DNA, the CDR3 is TGTGCCAGCAGTGACAGGGGGCGCGACACTGAAGCTTTCTTT.

A note on this clonotype: This sequence may be a read error, since a much larger clone differs from it by one base. The chain joins TRBV11-1 to TRBJ1-1; no definite D call. The CDR3 extends over 14 amino acids. CDR1 SGHAT and CDR2 FQDESV come from the germline V gene (reference sequence). Deletions cut 3 bases from V and 4 bases from J, with 12 bases between. CDR3 sequence (DNA): TGTGCCAGCAGCTTTGGGTGGGGTGGCACTGAAGCTTTCTTT. Its translation: CASSFGWGGTEAFF.

Details on this clonotype: Just one base apart from a much larger clone, this may be a read error. The final CDR3 position lacks the conserved phenylalanine or tryptophan, pointing to a likely read error. The chain employs TRBV9 and TRBJ1-2; tentatively, D is TRBD1 (5 bases). V lost 2 bases, J lost 3 bases, and 23 bases lay in between. Germline V gene sequence: CDR1 SGDLS, CDR2 YYNGEE. CDR3 length: 18 residues. The CDR3 loop is CASSVRTEWGGDHYGYTS. The DNA of the CDR3 is TGTGCCAGCAGCGTGCGAACCGAGTGGGGCGGTGATCACTATGGCTACACCTCC.

This clonotype was seen only once. CDR3 DNA sequence: TGTGCCATCAGTGAAGTGAGACTAGCGGGACCATACGAGCAGTACTTC. This codes for CAISEVRLAGPYEQYF. The chain is built from TRBV10-3 and TRBJ2-7; 11 bases agree with TRBD2. This CDR3 has 16 amino acids. J was trimmed by 4 bases and V by 3 bases; bases with no gene match: 8. Germline V gene lookup returns CDR1 ENHRY and CDR2 SYGVKD.

Remarks on this clonotype: A much larger clone differs from this one at a single base, so this may be a read error. The V call is TRBV7-8, the J call TRBJ2-7; 7 bases map to TRBD1. Trimming removed 1 base from V and 2 bases from J; junction bases left unmatched: 8. The CDR3 runs 16 residues. CDR1 and CDR2 from the germline V gene are SGHVS and FQNEAQ. CDR3 in DNA: TGTGCCAGCAGCTTAGGGGACCTAGACAGGGCCTACGAGCAGTACTTC. It codes for CASSLGDLDRAYEQYF.

As regards this clonotype: Possible read error: a much larger clone is one base away. The rearrangement joins TRBV10-3 to TRBJ1-1; D is perhaps TRBD1 (5 bases). Germline V CDR1 and CDR2: ENHRY, SYGVKD. CDR3 size: 14 residues. V lost 2 bases and J 4 bases, leaving 11 bases between the germline ends. The CDR3 protein is CAISEGHGGTEAFF. CDR3 DNA: TGTGCCATCAGTGAGGGACATGGGGGCACTGAAGCTTTCTTT.

The genes are TRBV29-1 and TRBJ1-3, with D unclear. The germline gives CDR1 SQVTM, CDR2 ANQGSEA. The CDR3 is 13 amino acids. The CDR3 nucleotides read TGCAGTCGACCCCGGACGGGCGGAAACACCATATATTTT. Protein sequence: CSRPRTGGNTIYF.

The sample holds many counts of this clonotype. The chain combines TRBV7-9 with TRBJ1-6; no clear D. The V end was cut by 5 bases, the J end by 8 bases, with 7 bases between. The germline CDR1 and CDR2 sequences are SEHNR and FQNEAQ (reference sequence). This CDR3 is built from 12 residues. The DNA for the CDR3 is TGTGCCAGCAGCCAACTCGATTCACCCCTCCACTTT. Translated, it gives CASSQLDSPLHF.

This clonotype was counted at least ten times. This chain uses TRBV7-9 with TRBJ1-5, with a weak D call TRBD1 (5 bases). V lost 5 bases to trimming and J lost 3 bases, with 11 bases between them. This CDR3 has 14 residues. Germline CDR1 SEHNR, CDR2 FQNEAQ (reference sequence). The CDR3 sequence: CASSVSGTNQPQHF. In DNA, the CDR3 is TGTGCCAGCAGCGTCTCAGGGACCAATCAGCCCCAGCATTTT.

This clonotype was counted ten times or more. The chain uses TRBV29-1 and TRBJ1-2; 8 bases align to TRBD1. This CDR3 contains 13 residues. CDR1 SQVTM and CDR2 ANQGSEA come from the germline V gene. CDR3 residues: CTTGESVGYGYTF. As DNA, the CDR3 is TGCACGACAGGGGAATCGGTGGGCTATGGCTACACCTTC.

The V gene is TRBV14, the J gene TRBJ1-1; maybe TRBD1 (6 bases). V lost 3 bases to trimming and J lost 3 bases, with 20 bases between them. Germline loops: CDR1 SGHDN, CDR2 FVKESK. The CDR3 loop spans 17 amino acids. Written as DNA, the CDR3 is TGTGCCAGCAGCCAGGGAATAACAGGGATGGTGTACACTGAAGCTTTCTTT. Translated, it gives CASSQGITGMVYTEAFF.

This clonotype was counted a single time. The chain is built from TRBV2 and TRBJ1-4; TRBD1 matches 10 bases. The CDR3 contains 14 residues. J was trimmed by 8 bases and V by 7 bases; bases with no gene match: 7. Germline CDR1 reads SNHLY; CDR2 reads FYNNEI. For the CDR3, the DNA is TGTGCCAGCACCGGGACAGGGGCACCGGAAAAACTGTTTTTT. Its protein is CASTGTGAPEKLFF.

Worth noting for this clonotype: Germline and junction disagree at one end, which may indicate a read error. This rearrangement joins TRBV9 to TRBJ2-7; no clear D gene. The CDR3 extends over 13 amino acids. Germline V gene data show CDR1 as SGDLS and CDR2 as YYNGEE. CDR3 in DNA: TGTGCCAGCGGCGTATCGACATCTTACGAGCAGTACTTC. Translating it yields CASGVSTSYEQYF.

V gene TRBV15 combines with J gene TRBJ1-5; D unresolved. V lost 1 base and J 5 bases, leaving 12 bases between the germline ends. This CDR3 has 15 residues. CDR1 LNHNV and CDR2 YYDKDF come from the germline V gene (reference sequence). This chain's CDR3 is CATSRGITRDQPQHF. CDR3 DNA: TGTGCCACCAGCAGAGGGATCACGAGGGATCAGCCCCAGCATTTT.

This clonotype was recorded a few times. The chain uses TRBV7-9 and TRBJ2-7; 8 bases align to TRBD1. This CDR3 has 16 amino acids. Germline CDR1 reads SEHNR; CDR2 reads FQNEAQ (reference sequence). The J segment lost 6 bases and the V segment lost 4 bases, leaving 14 bases of the junction unmatched. The CDR3 is CASSSGQGNNPIEQYF. The CDR3 nucleotides are TGTGCCAGCAGCTCCGGACAGGGTAACAATCCAATCGAGCAGTACTTC. Complete variable domain (other parts from reference TRBV7-9 and TRBJ2-7): DTGVSQNPRHKITKRGQNVTFRCDPISEHNRLYWYRQTLGQGPEFLTYFQNEAQLEKSRLLSDRFSAERPKGSFSTLEIQRTEQGDSAMYLCASSSGQGNNPIEQYFGPGTRLTVT.

This chain's CDR3 is CASKGDTQYF. Here the CDR3 DNA reads TGTGCCAGTAAGGGCGATACGCAGTATTTT. The rearrangement joins TRBV19 to TRBJ2-3; D is unclear. Trimming left V 7 bases short and J 6 bases short, with 5 bases between. The CDR3 sequence is 10 residues long. The germline V gene encodes CDR1 LNHDA and CDR2 SQIVND (reference sequence).

In the case of this clonotype: This could be a read error, since a much larger clone is one nucleotide away. The chain carries TRBV7-2 and TRBJ1-5; the match to TRBD1 covers 7 bases. Germline values: CDR1 SGHTA, CDR2 FQGNSA. The CDR3 totals 14 residues. CDR3 DNA: TGTGCCAGCAGCTTAGTGCAGGGGGTTCAGCCCCAGCCTTTT. Translating gives CASSLVQGVQPQPF.

This clonotype came up a few times. This chain joins TRBV12-3 or TRBV12-4 and TRBJ1-3; a weak D match, TRBD1 (6 bases). V lost 6 bases to trimming and J lost 4 bases, with 16 bases between them. The length of the CDR3 is 15 residues. CDR3 region: CASRTTGKAGNTIYF. DNA of the CDR3: TGTGCCAGCAGGACAACAGGGAAGGCAGGAAACACCATATATTTT.

This clonotype turned up a few times. CDR3 bases: TGTGCCAGCAGTTTAGGGACAGGGGGTGGAACTGAAGCTTTCTTT. Its translation: CASSLGTGGGTEAFF. V is TRBV12-3 or TRBV12-4 and J is TRBJ1-1; 10 bases line up with TRBD1. The CDR3 has 15 amino acids. V lost 1 base and J lost 5; bases outside the gene matches: 4.

This clonotype was recorded a few times. The chain recombines TRBV5-1 with TRBJ1-1; D not certain. Between the trimmed V and J ends, which lost 0 bases and 6 bases, there was a span of 12 bases. The CDR3 consists of 14 residues. The germline CDR1 and CDR2 sequences are SGHRS and YFSETQ. CDR3: CASSLGRSEPEAFF. CDR3 bases: TGCGCCAGCAGCTTGGGGAGGTCGGAGCCTGAAGCTTTCTTT.

This clonotype was picked up many times. The chain links TRBV2 to TRBJ1-5; D is ambiguous. The CDR3 spans 14 residues. With 3 bases removed from V and 6 bases from J, the gap between germline ends came to 12 bases. CDR1 and CDR2 (germline): SNHLY, FYNNEI. The CDR3 nucleotides are TGTGCCAGCAGTGAGGAAGGGATCACTCAGCCCCAGCATTTT. It yields the protein CASSEEGITQPQHF.

This clonotype was seen only a few times. This chain connects TRBV4-2 to TRBJ1-4, with D tentatively TRBD1 (6 bases). The CDR3 sequence is 15 residues long. Germline V gives CDR1 LGHNA, CDR2 YNFKEQ. V gave up 3 bases and J gave up 3 bases, with 11 bases separating them. This chain's CDR3 is CASSQIQGPNEKLFF. CDR3 bases: TGTGCCAGCAGCCAGATACAGGGACCTAATGAAAAACTGTTTTTT.

This clonotype came up many times. The chain links TRBV7-9 to TRBJ1-1; the D is unclear. V was shortened by 5 bases and J by 1 base, with 11 bases between the two germline ends. The CDR3 length is 14 residues. CDR1 and CDR2 (germline): SEHNR, FQNEAQ (reference sequence). CDR3 nucleotide sequence: TGTGCCAGCAGCCCTAGTAACAGGAACACTGAAGCTTTCTTT. Translating gives CASSPSNRNTEAFF.

This chain joins TRBV7-2 and TRBJ1-6, with no clear D. Between the trimmed V and J ends, which lost 5 bases and 9 bases, there was a span of 14 bases. This CDR3 has 14 amino acids. Germline V gives CDR1 SGHTA, CDR2 FQGNSA. CDR3 sequence (DNA): TGTGCCAGCAGCCCGGGAAAGGATCCTTCACCCCTCCACTTT. Translated, it gives CASSPGKDPSPLHF.

V and J are TRBV7-1 and TRBJ1-2; 12 bases map to TRBD1. TRBV7-1 is classed as an ORF, of uncertain function. The CDR3 runs to 15 residues. V shed 3 bases, J shed 4 bases, and the junction held 3 bases outside the gene matches. The CDR3 bases are TGTGCCAGCAGCTCGGGGACAGGGGGCGCCTATGGCTACACCTTC. It specifies CASSSGTGGAYGYTF.

The chain combines TRBV12-3 or TRBV12-4 with TRBJ1-1, with TRBD1 matching over 7 bases. CDR3 length equals 13 residues. J gave up 4 bases and V 4 bases, and 3 bases lay outside the gene matches. In DNA, the CDR3 is TGTGCCAGCAGTTGGGGGACAGTCACTGAAGCTTTCTTT. Encoded protein: CASSWGTVTEAFF.

The chain employs TRBV7-9 and TRBJ2-7; the D gene is possibly TRBD2 (5 bases). The CDR3 covers 15 residues. The V end lost 5 bases, the J end lost 3 bases, and 17 bases lay between the germline ends. In germline, CDR1 is SEHNR, CDR2 FQNEAQ (reference sequence). The CDR3 nucleotides are TGTGCCAGCAGCCAAGAGAACTATCGGGGCTACGAGCAGTACTTC. As protein: CASSQENYRGYEQYF.